The sequence of this TCR beta chain was determined in a study of blood T cell repertoires in COVID-19. Study-wide context: Italy, Spain and the United States were the sources of the convalescent and acute COVID-19 samples. Sample material is recorded as cDNA or gDNA derived from T cells, B-cell-depleted T cells, or PBMCs.

V was cut by 5 bases and J by 0 bases, with 9 bases left in between. CDR1 LNHDA and CDR2 SQIVND come from the germline V gene (reference sequence). The CDR3 contains 14 residues. Here immunoSEQ multiplex PCR was the method, and the copy in TCRdb shows in-frame clones only, minus some. The table includes 150,000 to 180,000 clones, 75% to 90% detected once. The chain recombines TRBV19 with TRBJ2-3, with a possible D match to TRBD1 (5 bases). This clonotype was sampled from a woman aged 40 to 50 with acute or convalescent COVID-19. The specimen was peripheral blood. The CDR3 spells CASSEGASTDTQYF. The CDR3 DNA reads as TGTGCCAGTAGTGAAGGGGCTAGCACAGATACGCAGTATTTT.